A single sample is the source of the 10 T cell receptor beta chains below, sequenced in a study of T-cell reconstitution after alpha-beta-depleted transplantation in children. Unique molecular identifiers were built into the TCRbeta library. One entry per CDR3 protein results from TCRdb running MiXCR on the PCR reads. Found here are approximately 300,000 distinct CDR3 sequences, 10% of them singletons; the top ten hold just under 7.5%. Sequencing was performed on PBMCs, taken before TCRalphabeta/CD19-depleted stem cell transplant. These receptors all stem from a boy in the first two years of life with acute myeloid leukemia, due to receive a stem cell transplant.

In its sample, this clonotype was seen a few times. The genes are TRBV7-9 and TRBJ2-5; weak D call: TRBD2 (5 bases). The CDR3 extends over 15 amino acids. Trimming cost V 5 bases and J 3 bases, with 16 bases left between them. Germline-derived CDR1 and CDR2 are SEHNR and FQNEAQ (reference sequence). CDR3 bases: TGTGCCAGCAGCCGGGGATCGGCGTGGGAAGAGACCCAGTACTTC. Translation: CASSRGSAWEETQYF.

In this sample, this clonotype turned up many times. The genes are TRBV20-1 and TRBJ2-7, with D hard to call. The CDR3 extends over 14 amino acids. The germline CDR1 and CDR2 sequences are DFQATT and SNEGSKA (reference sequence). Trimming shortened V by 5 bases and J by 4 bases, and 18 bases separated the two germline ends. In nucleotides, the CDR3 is TGCAGTGCTCCCCGTCCCGGAGTGGCGTACGAGCAGTACTTC. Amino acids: CSAPRPGVAYEQYF.

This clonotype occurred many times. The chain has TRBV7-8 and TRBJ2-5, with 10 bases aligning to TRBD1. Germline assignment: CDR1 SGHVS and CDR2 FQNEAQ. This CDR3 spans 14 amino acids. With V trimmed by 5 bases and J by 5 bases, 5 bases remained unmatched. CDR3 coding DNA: TGTGCCAGCAGCCGGACAGGGGGAATTGAGACCCAGTACTTC. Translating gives CASSRTGGIETQYF. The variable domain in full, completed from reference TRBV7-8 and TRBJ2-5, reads GAGVSQSPRYKVAKRGQDVALRCDPISGHVSLFWYQQALGQGPEFLTYFQNEAQLDKSGLPSDRFFAERPEGSVSTLKIQRTQQEDSAVYLCASSRTGGIETQYFGPGTRLLVL.

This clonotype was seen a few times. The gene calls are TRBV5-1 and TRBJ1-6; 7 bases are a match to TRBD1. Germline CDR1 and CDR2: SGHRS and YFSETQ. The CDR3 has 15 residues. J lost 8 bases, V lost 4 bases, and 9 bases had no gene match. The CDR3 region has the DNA TGCGCCAGCAGCCGCCGGGACAGAACTTATTCACCCCTCCACTTT. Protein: CASSRRDRTYSPLHF.

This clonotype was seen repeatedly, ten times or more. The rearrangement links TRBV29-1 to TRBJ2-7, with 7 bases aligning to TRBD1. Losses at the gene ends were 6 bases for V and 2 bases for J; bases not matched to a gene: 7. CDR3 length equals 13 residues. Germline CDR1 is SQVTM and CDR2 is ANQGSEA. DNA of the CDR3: TGCAGCGTCCAGCCAGGGGGTCCCTACGAGCAGTACTTC. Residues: CSVQPGGPYEQYF.

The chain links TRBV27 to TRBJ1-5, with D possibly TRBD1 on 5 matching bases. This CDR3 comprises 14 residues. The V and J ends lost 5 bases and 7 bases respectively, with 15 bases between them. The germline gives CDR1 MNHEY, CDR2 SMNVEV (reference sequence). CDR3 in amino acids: CASSHAGDDQPQHF. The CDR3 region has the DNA TGTGCCAGCAGTCACGCCGGGGACGACCAGCCCCAGCATTTT.

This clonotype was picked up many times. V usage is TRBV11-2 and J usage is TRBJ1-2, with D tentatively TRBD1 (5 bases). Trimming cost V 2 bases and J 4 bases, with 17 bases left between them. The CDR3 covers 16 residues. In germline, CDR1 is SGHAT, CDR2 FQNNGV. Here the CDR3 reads CASSLTRESGLYGYTF. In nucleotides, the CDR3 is TGTGCCAGCAGCTTAACCCGGGAGTCGGGGCTCTATGGCTACACCTTC. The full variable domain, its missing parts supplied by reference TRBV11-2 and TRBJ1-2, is EAGVAQSPRYKIIEKRQSVAFWCNPISGHATLYWYQQILGQGPKLLIQFQNNGVVDDSQLPKDRFSAERLKGVDSTLKIQPAKLEDSAVYLCASSLTRESGLYGYTFGSGTRLTVV.

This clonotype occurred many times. DNA of the CDR3: TGTGCCAGCAGCCCCATAGCGGGAGGAGCCCCCGGGACCCAGTACTTC. The encoded protein is CASSPIAGGAPGTQYF. The rearrangement uses TRBV7-8 and TRBJ2-5, with 10 bases matching TRBD2. The CDR3 has 16 amino acids. Trimming removed 5 bases from V and 7 bases from J; junction bases left unmatched: 13. Germline loops: CDR1 SGHVS, CDR2 FQNEAQ.

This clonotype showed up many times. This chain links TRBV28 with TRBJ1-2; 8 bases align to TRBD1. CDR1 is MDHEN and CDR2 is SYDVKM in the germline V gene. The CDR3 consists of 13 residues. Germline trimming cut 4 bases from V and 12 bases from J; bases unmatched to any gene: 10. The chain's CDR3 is CASSSPRDRRHTF. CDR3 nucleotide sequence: TGTGCCAGCAGTTCCCCACGGGACAGGAGGCACACCTTC.

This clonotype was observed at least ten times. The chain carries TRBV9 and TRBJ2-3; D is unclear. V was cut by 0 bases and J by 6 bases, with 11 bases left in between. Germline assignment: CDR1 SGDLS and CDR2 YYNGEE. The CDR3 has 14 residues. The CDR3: CASSVGWPGDTQYF. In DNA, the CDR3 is TGTGCCAGCAGCGTAGGATGGCCCGGGGATACGCAGTATTTT.